The clone carrying this TCR beta chain was detected only a few times. Via the markers CD45RO/CCR7/CD25/CD127/CD95/CD27, stem cell-like memory, regulatory, central memory and naive CD4+ cells were sorted. The data were taken from a study of beta chain features in type 1 diabetes. At the level of the study: Age, gender and cell yields were similar between patients and healthy donors.

The germline V gene encodes CDR1 MNHEY and CDR2 SVGAGI. CDR3 size: 14 residues. Trimming took 7 bases from V and 1 from J, leaving 13 bases between them. Reverse transcription of all isolated RNA meant that expressed TCRB transcripts were sequenced. Some clones are missing from TCRdb's copy, which holds only in-frame ones; the method was immunoSEQ multiplex PCR. This sample has almost 350,000 clones, with less than 10% found just once. This TCR came from a young woman in good health. Material: central memory CD4+ T cells from blood. The V and J genes are TRBV6-5 and TRBJ1-1; no clear D gene. The CDR3 DNA reads TGTGCCAGCAATGCGGGCAGCACGAACACTGAAGCTTTCTTT. It yields the protein CASNAGSTNTEAFF.